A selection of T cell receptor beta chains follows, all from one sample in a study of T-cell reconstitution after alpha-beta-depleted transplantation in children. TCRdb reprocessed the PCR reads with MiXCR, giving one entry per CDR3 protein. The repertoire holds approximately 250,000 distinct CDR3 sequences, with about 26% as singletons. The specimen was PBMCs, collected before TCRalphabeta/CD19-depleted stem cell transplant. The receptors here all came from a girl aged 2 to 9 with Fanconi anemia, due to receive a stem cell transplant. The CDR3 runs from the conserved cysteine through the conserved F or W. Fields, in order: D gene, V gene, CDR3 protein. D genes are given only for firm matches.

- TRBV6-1 CASSEQKGGGQPQHF
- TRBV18 CASSPRRLGSYEQYF
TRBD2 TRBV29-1 CSVEGPGGENIQYF
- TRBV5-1 CASSSLNEQFF
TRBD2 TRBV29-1 CSVAGGGAVYEQYF
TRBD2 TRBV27 CASSLGGALNEQFF
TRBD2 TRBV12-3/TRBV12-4 CASSFGLAGPTGELFF
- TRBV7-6 CASSLGQGRGQETQYF
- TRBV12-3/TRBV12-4 CASSLAGRIVGSPLHF
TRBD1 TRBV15 CATSRFDRDEQYF
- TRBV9 CASSEGGIGELFF
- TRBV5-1 CASSLVGENIQYF
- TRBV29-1 CSATPISYNEQFF
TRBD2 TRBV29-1 CSVGLASSYEQYF
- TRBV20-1 CSARVSNRVQETQYF
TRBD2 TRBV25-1 CASSDRQGLAAYNEQFF
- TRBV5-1 CASSLERQTYEQYF
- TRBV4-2 CASSPGGLSYEQYF
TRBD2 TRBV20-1 CSAQGTSGGPSTDTQYF
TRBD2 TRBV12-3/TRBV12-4 CASSLMSGLAGGYNEQFF
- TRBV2 CASRRQLPRGGFTDTQYF
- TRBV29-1 CSVESRAPYEQYF
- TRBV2 CASSEARPYTDTQYF
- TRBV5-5 CASSLVGGEGYTF
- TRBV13 CASSVRTGWNHEQYF
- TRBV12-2 CASRDRMRGLVYEQYF
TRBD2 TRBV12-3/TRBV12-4 CASRFWTSGSGYEQFF
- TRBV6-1 CASSEGGGLLYEQYF
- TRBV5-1 CASSSLTSPEQYF
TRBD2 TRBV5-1 CASSPGLAGGFTDTQYF
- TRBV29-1 CSVKGAAVLQETQYF
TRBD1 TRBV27 CASSFSGTGPYEQYF
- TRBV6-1 CAGLPGRNQPQHF
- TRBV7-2 CASSMRDTPPIEFF
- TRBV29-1 CSVRIAGSNEQYF
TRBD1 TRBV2 CASIGAGGRGYTF
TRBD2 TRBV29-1 CSVEGLAGEWYNEQFF
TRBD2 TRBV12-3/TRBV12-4 CASSLTSGSHEQYF
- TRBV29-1 CSFRGGMTYEQYF
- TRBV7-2 CASSLQPGLPYNEQFF
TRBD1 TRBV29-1 CSVVTGGFYEQYF
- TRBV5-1 CASRDDRPYEQYF
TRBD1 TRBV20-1 CSASSPTGEMNTEAFF
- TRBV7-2 CASSLVSDSYNEQFF